Sequencing of this T cell receptor (beta chain) was carried out in a study of CD8+ T cells in alopecia areata. As for the study in general: It was 6 to 18 months of tofacitinib, and then there were 6 months off drug. General study points: Sharing of TCR sequences between patients (possibly for HLA-related reasons) was less clear than in mice. Tofacitinib yielded significantly lower scalp clonality and fewer expanded CD8+ clones among the top 100.

A word on this clone: Antigen specificity is unknown.

With 5 bases clipped from V and 9 bases from J, the junction kept 11 bases outside the gene matches. The germline V gene has CDR1 MNHNY and CDR2 SVGAGI (reference sequence). This CDR3 is 15 amino acids long. This sample's treatment: oral pan-JAK inhibitor, 5-10 mg twice daily. As part of sample collection, lesional scalp punch biopsies and peripheral blood were taken from alopecia areata patients. Sequencing used cDNA as its template, made by extracting RNA and reverse transcribing it. Assay: immunoSEQ multiplex PCR; the TCRdb copy retains only in-frame clones and omits some. The table includes 4,000 to 4,500 clones, 55% to 80% detected once.

The chain recombines TRBV6-6 with TRBJ1-5; the match to TRBD1 covers 9 bases. The sample consisted of skin, taken at week 4, from a patient treated with tofacitinib. The origin of this receptor is a human donor with alopecia areata. The CDR3 DNA is TGTGCCAGCAGTCCAGGACAGGGGCCCGATCGGCCCCAGCATTTT. Translated, it gives CASSPGQGPDRPQHF.